This T cell receptor (beta chain) was captured by sequencing in a study of T cells in Graves' hyperthyroidism and ophthalmopathy. Study outcomes and limitations: The model predicted ophthalmopathy a median approximately six months before onset.

The table lists this clonotype with many counts. Its matching antigen is unknown. Exclusion of a patient resulted from uncontrolled infection, other autoimmune disease, pregnancy or lactation. Fresh peripheral blood, approximately 9.1 ml, was the source of the PBMCs. Researchers took RNA transcripts and amplified the TCR beta CDR3 regions from them. Using the HTBI primer set, a first-round RT-PCR was run on the TCR CDR3. TCRdb reprocessed the multiplex PCR reads with MiXCR, giving one entry per CDR3 protein. This sample has hundreds of thousands of distinct CDR3 sequences; around 16% occur once, and the top ten carry under 3.5%. The V gene end was trimmed by 1 base and the J gene end by 6 bases; junction bases not matched to a gene: 2. This CDR3 is built from 14 residues. Per the germline V gene, CDR1 is DFQATT and CDR2 is SNEGSKA (reference sequence).

The chain has TRBV20-1 and TRBJ2-7; 14 positions agree with TRBD2. The sample taken for sequencing was blood. This receptor was obtained from a woman in her thirties or forties with Graves' ophthalmopathy. The CDR3 loop is CSARVGLAGVEQYF. In DNA form, the CDR3 reads TGCAGTGCTAGAGTGGGACTAGCGGGAGTCGAGCAGTACTTC.